The 23 T cell receptor beta chains below come from one sample, sequenced in a study of control samples from healthy donors and cancer patients (dated by TCRdb to 2019 to 2021). The protocol used for the library was the immunoSEQ multiplex PCR assay. TCRdb took over this immuneACCESS table, retaining in-frame rearrangements with V and J assigned. Such tables are incomplete; in checked studies, under half of the missing clones stem from an unresolved V gene, and the remainder is unexplained. Within this sample are about 180,000 clones, with approximately 92% of them counted one time only. Jointly, the top ten make up more than 1.3% of the sample. The source material was blood. The receptor source for this set is a man aged 25 to 40 in good health.

The chain is built from TRBV7-3 and TRBJ2-3; 10 positions agree with TRBD2. With V trimmed by 0 bases and J by 3 bases, 3 bases remained unmatched. Per the germline V gene, CDR1 is SGHTA and CDR2 is FQGTGA. The CDR3 is 16 residues long. In DNA, the CDR3 is TGTGCCAGCAGCTTAACGGGGACTAGCGAGACAGATACGCAGTATTTT. It encodes CASSLTGTSETDTQYF.

V and J are TRBV2 and TRBJ1-5; TRBD1 aligns across 10 bases. The V and J ends lost 0 bases and 2 bases, in that order; junction bases with no gene match: 4. The germline gives CDR1 SNHLY, CDR2 FYNNEI. The CDR3 length is 17 residues. This chain's CDR3 is CASSEAGQGTGNQPQHF. The CDR3 DNA reads as TGTGCCAGCAGTGAAGCGGGACAGGGGACAGGCAATCAGCCCCAGCATTTT.

This chain links TRBV19 with TRBJ1-5; 7 bases are shared with TRBD1. The CDR3 totals 14 residues. V was clipped by 7 bases and J by 5 bases; unmatched bases: 8. Per germline, CDR1 LNHDA and CDR2 SQIVND (reference sequence). The CDR3 sequence: CASINQGGHQPQHF. For the CDR3, the DNA is TGTGCCAGTATTAATCAGGGGGGCCATCAGCCCCAGCATTTT. The full variable domain, rest sourced from reference TRBV19 and TRBJ1-5, is DGGITQSPKYLFRKEGQNVTLSCEQNLNHDAMYWYRQDPGQGLRLIYYSQIVNDFQKGDIAEGYSVSREKKESFPLTVTSAQKNPTAFYLCASINQGGHQPQHFGDGTRLSIL.

The chain combines TRBV11-2 with TRBJ1-3; 7 positions agree with TRBD1. V lost 6 bases, J lost 16 bases, and 9 bases stayed unmatched. Looked up from germline, CDR1 is SGHAT and CDR2 is FQNNGV. The CDR3 has 11 amino acids. The CDR3 DNA follows: TGTGCCAGCAGTCGTGACAGGGTGGTGTATTTT. As protein: CASSRDRVVYF. Together with reference TRBV11-2 and TRBJ1-3, the CDR3 gives the full variable domain: EAGVAQSPRYKIIEKRQSVAFWCNPISGHATLYWYQQILGQGPKLLIQFQNNGVVDDSQLPKDRFSAERLKGVDSTLKIQPAKLEDSAVYLCASSRDRVVYFGEGSWLTVV.

In its sample, this clone was seen a few times. The V call is TRBV30, the J call TRBJ1-4; TRBD1 matches 9 bases. The CDR3 runs to 15 residues. V was pared by 1 base and J by 4 bases, with 4 bases of the junction left unmatched. Germline V lookup: CDR1 GTSNPN, CDR2 SVGIG (reference sequence). The CDR3 reads CAWSGGDRDNEKLFF. The DNA of the CDR3 is TGTGCCTGGAGTGGTGGGGACAGGGATAATGAAAAACTGTTTTTT.

V usage is TRBV3-1 (or the pseudogene TRBV3-2) and J usage is TRBJ1-2, with D possibly TRBD1 on 5 matching bases. This CDR3 region has 15 residues. V lost 2 bases and J 6 bases, leaving 16 bases between the germline ends. Germline V CDR1 and CDR2: LGHDT, YNNKEL (reference sequence). The CDR3 nucleotides read TGTGCCAGCAGCCAAACGGGACGGACACTGAATGGCTACACCTTC. Translated, it gives CASSQTGRTLNGYTF.

The chain has TRBV4-2 and TRBJ1-1; TRBD1 agrees at 10 bases. Trimming at V came to 2 bases and at J to 4 bases, leaving 4 bases not matched to a gene. CDR3 length: 15 amino acids. Looked up from germline, CDR1 is LGHNA and CDR2 is YNFKEQ. The CDR3 bases are TGTGCCAGCAGCCAACCGACAGGGGGCCGCACTGAAGCTTTCTTT. Its protein product is CASSQPTGGRTEAFF.

This clone has only a few counts. The chain recombines TRBV19 with TRBJ1-6; D remains unclear. The CDR3 length is 15 residues. Germline-derived CDR1 and CDR2 are LNHDA and SQIVND (reference sequence). The V and J ends lost 4 bases and 7 bases respectively, with 14 bases between them. The CDR3 DNA follows: TGTGCCAGTAGTAACATCGAGGGCCTAAATTCACCCCTCCACTTT. Its translation: CASSNIEGLNSPLHF.

This chain links TRBV19 with TRBJ2-2; no clear D. The CDR3 is 14 amino acids. Germline V gene lookup returns CDR1 LNHDA and CDR2 SQIVND (reference sequence). V dropped 3 bases and J dropped 5 bases, with 10 bases sitting between them. CDR3 sequence reads: CASSIGSWTGELFF. CDR3 DNA: TGTGCCAGTAGTATTGGTAGCTGGACCGGGGAGCTGTTTTTT.

The V call is TRBV28, the J call TRBJ1-5; 8 positions agree with TRBD1. V was pared by 6 bases and J by 0 bases, with 4 bases of the junction left unmatched. The CDR3 is 15 amino acids. Germline lookup yields CDR1 MDHEN and CDR2 SYDVKM. The CDR3 loop reads CASSHRGNSNQPQHF. In DNA, the CDR3 is TGTGCCAGCAGCCACAGGGGGAATAGCAATCAGCCCCAGCATTTT.

The rearrangement uses TRBV2 and TRBJ2-3; the D gene is possibly TRBD1 (6 bases). This CDR3 is 14 amino acids long. CDR1 is SNHLY, CDR2 FYNNEI, per germline. V was shortened by 10 bases and J by 5 bases, with 19 bases between the two germline ends. CDR3 loop: CATDPGDLGDTQYF. CDR3 sequence (DNA): TGTGCCACTGATCCAGGGGATCTGGGAGATACGCAGTATTTT. Full variable domain (outside the CDR3, taken from reference TRBV2 and TRBJ2-3): EPEVTQTPSHQVTQMGQEVILRCVPISNHLYFYWYRQILGQKVEFLVSFYNNEISEKSEIFDDQFSVERPDGSNFTLKIRSTKLEDSAMYFCATDPGDLGDTQYFGPGTRLTVL.

J is TRBJ1-1 and V is TRBV6-1; D unresolved. This CDR3 is 14 amino acids long. CDR1 is MNHNS and CDR2 is SASEGT in the germline V gene. V lost 3 bases to trimming and J lost 4 bases, with 12 bases between them. The CDR3 DNA reads as TGTGCCAGCAGTGACAGGACCGGGAGCACTGAAGCTTTCTTT. Translating gives CASSDRTGSTEAFF.

The chain joins TRBV9 to TRBJ1-6; 7 bases match TRBD1. Per the germline V gene, CDR1 is SGDLS and CDR2 is YYNGEE. The CDR3 is 16 amino acids. Losses at the gene ends were 2 bases for V and 7 bases for J; bases not matched to a gene: 9. In nucleotides, the CDR3 is TGTGCCAGCAGCGTGGACACAGGGGCCCTCAATTCACCCCTCCACTTT. This encodes CASSVDTGALNSPLHF. The full variable domain, completed using reference TRBV9 and TRBJ1-6, is DSGVTQTPKHLITATGQRVTLRCSPRSGDLSVYWYQQSLDQGLQFLIQYYNGEERAKGNILERFSAQQFPDLHSELNLSSLELGDSALYFCASSVDTGALNSPLHFGNGTRLTVT.

The rearrangement joins TRBV30 to TRBJ1-2; D call uncertain. Trimming took off 1 base at V and 5 bases at J, with 8 bases between the two ends. CDR1 and CDR2 from the germline V gene are GTSNPN and SVGIG (reference sequence). CDR3 size: 12 residues. The CDR3 nucleotides are TGTGCCTGGAGTGCCCCCGGGTATGGCTACACCTTC. This codes for CAWSAPGYGYTF.

The chain has TRBV19 and TRBJ2-7; 8 bases are shared with TRBD1. Looked up from germline, CDR1 is LNHDA and CDR2 is SQIVND (reference sequence). V was pared by 1 base and J by 4 bases, with 9 bases of the junction left unmatched. This CDR3 has 16 residues. This CDR3 is CASSIASGQVPYEQYF. In DNA form, the CDR3 reads TGTGCCAGTAGTATAGCTTCGGGACAGGTGCCTTACGAGCAGTACTTC.

This clone has just a few counts. The chain employs TRBV6-2 or TRBV6-3 and TRBJ2-7, with D uncertain. The germline CDR1 and CDR2 sequences are MNHEY and SVGEGT. Between the trimmed V and J ends, which lost 3 bases and 4 bases, there was a span of 16 bases. This CDR3 has 15 amino acids. The CDR3 reads CASSYRPSSQYEQYF. The CDR3 DNA reads as TGTGCCAGCAGTTATAGGCCTAGTTCTCAGTACGAGCAGTACTTC.

The genes are TRBV30 and TRBJ2-3, with TRBD2 matching over 10 bases. CDR3 length equals 14 residues. The V segment lost 2 bases and the J segment 4 bases; nucleotides outside the gene matches: 3. Germline V gives CDR1 GTSNPN, CDR2 SVGIG (reference sequence). CDR3 in DNA: TGTGCCTGGAGTAGCGGGAGGGGGCCAGATACGCAGTATTTT. It encodes CAWSSGRGPDTQYF.

The chain combines TRBV3-1 (or the pseudogene TRBV3-2) with TRBJ1-1, with a possible D match to TRBD1 (6 bases). Trimming took off 1 base at V and 1 base at J, with 13 bases between the two ends. This CDR3 is 16 amino acids long. The germline gives CDR1 LGHDT, CDR2 YNNKEL (reference sequence). CDR3 region: CASSQGRGTRNTEAFF. DNA for the CDR3: TGTGCCAGCAGCCAAGGGAGAGGGACAAGGAACACTGAAGCTTTCTTT.

The chain recombines TRBV25-1 with TRBJ2-5, with D perhaps matching TRBD1 or TRBD2 (5 bases each). Germline CDR1 MGHDK, CDR2 SYGVNS. The CDR3 is 14 residues long. V lost 1 base and J 5 bases, leaving 11 bases between the germline ends. Here the CDR3 reads CASSESGGRETQYF. The CDR3 nucleotides are TGTGCCAGCAGTGAATCTGGGGGTAGGGAGACCCAGTACTTC.

The V gene is TRBV5-1, the J gene TRBJ1-3; D may be TRBD1 (6 bases). The CDR3 consists of 14 residues. The germline CDR1 and CDR2 sequences are SGHRS and YFSETQ. Trimming cost V 7 bases and J 0 bases, with 11 bases left between them. The CDR3 DNA reads TGCGCCAGCTCGGGAGGGGGCTCTGGAAACACCATATATTTT. It specifies CASSGGGSGNTIYF.

The V and J genes are TRBV12-3 or TRBV12-4 and TRBJ2-7; no firm D call. The CDR3 has 11 amino acids. The V and J ends lost 3 bases and 4 bases respectively, with 4 bases between them. In DNA, the CDR3 is TGTGCCAGCAGTTTGAAATACGAGCAGTACTTC. Its translation is CASSLKYEQYF.

The chain recombines TRBV30 with TRBJ2-1; D may match TRBD1 or TRBD2 (6 bases each). The CDR3 covers 14 residues. V was trimmed by 5 bases and J by 3 bases, leaving 14 bases between them. CDR1 GTSNPN and CDR2 SVGIG come from the germline V gene (reference sequence). The CDR3 coding sequence is TGTGCCTGGTTGTGGAAGGGGGGCTACAATGAGCAGTTCTTC. Amino acids: CAWLWKGGYNEQFF.

The V gene is TRBV27, the J gene TRBJ2-7, with TRBD2 matching 7 bases. Germline-derived CDR1 and CDR2 are MNHEY and SMNVEV (reference sequence). V lost 5 bases to trimming and J lost 5 bases; unmatched junction nucleotides: 9. This CDR3 has 14 residues. CDR3 region: CASSAAGPYHEQYF. DNA for the CDR3: TGTGCCAGCAGTGCAGCGGGGCCATACCACGAGCAGTACTTC.